The 8 T cell receptor beta chains below were found in one sample sequenced in a study of graft-versus-host responses after intestinal transplantation. The assay was immunoSEQ multiplex PCR, and TCRdb's table has in-frame clones only and misses some. The sample has some 46,000 clones, approximately 92% seen once. The material was PBMCs, obtained 750 to 800 days after a first intestinal transplant, on the day of a second. Every receptor here comes from a human patient who received an intestinal transplant, so some T cells may come from the graft donor.

This CDR3 is CASSPGVGYEQYF. The CDR3 nucleotides are TGTGCCAGCAGCCCCGGGGTGGGCTACGAGCAGTACTTC. V gene TRBV9 combines with J gene TRBJ2-5, with TRBD2 as a possible D gene (5 bases). The DNA end favors TRBJ2-7, so the J call may be wrong. The CDR3 has 13 residues. Germline loops: CDR1 SGDLS, CDR2 YYNGEE.

The chain couples TRBV5-6 to TRBJ1-5, with no clear D. The germline V gene has CDR1 SGHDT and CDR2 YYEEEE. V gave up 0 bases and J gave up 6 bases, with 4 bases separating them. CDR3 length equals 12 residues. The CDR3 coding sequence is TGTGCCAGCAGCTTGGGGCTTCAGCCCCAGCATTTT. It specifies CASSLGLQPQHF.

The chain joins TRBV7-6 to TRBJ1-1, with D unclear. Germline CDR1 reads SGHVS; CDR2 reads FNYEAQ. The V end was cut by 1 base, the J end by 1 base, with 4 bases between. The length of the CDR3 is 13 residues. As DNA, the CDR3 is TGTGCCAGCAGCTTAGGAGAGAACACTGAAGCTTTCTTT. Amino acids: CASSLGENTEAFF.

The chain has TRBV28 and TRBJ1-4; unclear D gene. Trimming stripped 7 bases from V and 8 bases from J, with 20 bases between. Germline V gives CDR1 MDHEN, CDR2 SYDVKM. The CDR3 is 15 amino acids. CDR3 protein: CASTRSSGSWEKLFF. Written as DNA, the CDR3 is TGTGCCAGCACCCGTTCTTCGGGCTCGTGGGAAAAACTGTTTTTT. Full variable domain (missing parts from reference TRBV28 and TRBJ1-4): DVKVTQSSRYLVKRTGEKVFLECVQDMDHENMFWYRQDPGLGLRLIYFSYDVKMKEKGDIPEGYSVSREKKERFSLILESASTNQTSMYLCASTRSSGSWEKLFFGSGTQLSVL.

The CDR3 region has the DNA TGTGCCTGGAGTTCCGCGGATACGCAGTATTTT. Translation: CAWSSADTQYF. The chain links TRBV30 to TRBJ2-3; no definite D call. CDR1 GTSNPN and CDR2 SVGIG come from the germline V gene (reference sequence). There are 11 residues in the CDR3. V was clipped by 2 bases and J by 6 bases, with 6 bases between them.

The V and J genes are TRBV11-3 and TRBJ2-7, with TRBD1 identical over 10 bases. V gave up 4 bases and J gave up 7 bases; unmatched junction bases: 7. This CDR3 spans 14 amino acids. Germline assignment: CDR1 SGHNT and CDR2 YENEEA. This chain's CDR3 is CASSWDWTGGEQYF. CDR3 DNA: TGTGCCAGCAGCTGGGACTGGACAGGGGGGGAGCAGTACTTC.

This clone was seen just once. The chain recombines TRBV30 with TRBJ2-1; TRBD1 agrees at 10 bases. Looked up from germline, CDR1 is GTSNPN and CDR2 is SVGIG (reference sequence). V shed 3 bases, J shed 0 bases, and the junction held 8 bases outside the gene matches. The CDR3 has 17 amino acids. Written as DNA, the CDR3 is TGTGCCTGGAGCAATTCTTGGACAGGGGGCTCCTACAATGAGCAGTTCTTC. It codes for CAWSNSWTGGSYNEQFF.

With respect to this clone: A junction boundary mismatches the germline segment, possibly from a read error. Other DNA sequences from this sample encode an identical CDR3 as well. This CDR3 is CASSLGAAYGQYF. The CDR3 DNA is TGTGCCAGCAGCCTGGGGGCAGCCTACGGGCAGTACTTC. The rearrangement links TRBV6-5 to TRBJ2-7; perhaps TRBD1 as D (6 bases). Germline V gene sequence: CDR1 MNHEY, CDR2 SVGAGI. The CDR3 spans 13 residues.